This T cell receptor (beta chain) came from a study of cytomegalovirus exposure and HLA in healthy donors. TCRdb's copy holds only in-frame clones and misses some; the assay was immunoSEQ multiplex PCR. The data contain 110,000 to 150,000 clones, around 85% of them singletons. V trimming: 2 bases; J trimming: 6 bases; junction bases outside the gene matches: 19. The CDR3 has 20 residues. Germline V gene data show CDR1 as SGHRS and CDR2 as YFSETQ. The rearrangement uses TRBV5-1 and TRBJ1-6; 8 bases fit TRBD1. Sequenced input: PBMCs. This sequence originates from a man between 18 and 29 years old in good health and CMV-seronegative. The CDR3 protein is CASSFIPSRGQGGINSPLHF. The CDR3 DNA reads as TGCGCCAGCAGCTTTATCCCCTCACGAGGACAGGGCGGTATTAATTCACCCCTCCACTTT.